Shown below are 14 T cell receptor beta chains from a single sample sequenced in a study of blood T cells in healthy people across ages. The use of a sample-barcoded 5' primer and a J-beta primer mix characterized a second PCR of about 7 to 12 cycles. TCRdb passed the 5' RACE reads through MiXCR, listing each CDR3 protein once. This table holds fewer than 650,000 distinct CDR3 sequences, about 27% found once. These data also formed part of another study, on T cells of mothers and their children.

Sequencing was performed on blood. Receptor source: a boy between 2 and 10 years old in good health.

This clonotype occurred a few times. This chain uses TRBV18 with TRBJ2-7, with TRBD1 matching over 8 bases. V shed 4 bases, J shed 9 bases, and the junction held 8 bases outside the gene matches. This CDR3 is built from 13 residues. Germline CDR1 reads KGHSH; CDR2 reads LQKENI. For the CDR3, the DNA is TGTGCCAGCTCACTACAGGGGGATTCGGGGCAGTACTTC. It translates to CASSLQGDSGQYF.

This clonotype has at least ten counts. This chain links TRBV7-6 with TRBJ2-7; D is undetermined. The CDR3 has 11 amino acids. The germline gives CDR1 SGHVS, CDR2 FNYEAQ. V lost 4 bases and J lost 2, with 3 bases in between. The CDR3 coding sequence is TGTGCCAGCAGCTGGGCCTACGAGCAGTACTTC. It codes for CASSWAYEQYF.

The genes are TRBV9 and TRBJ2-5; no firm D call. V was cut by 0 bases and J by 0 bases, with 9 bases left in between. The CDR3 length is 15 residues. Germline CDR1 SGDLS, CDR2 YYNGEE. CDR3 protein: CASSVVPSDQETQYF. The CDR3 DNA follows: TGTGCCAGCAGCGTAGTCCCCAGCGACCAAGAGACCCAGTACTTC.

The chain employs TRBV28 and TRBJ2-5; TRBD1 is a possible D gene (5 bases). The CDR3 consists of 12 residues. The germline gives CDR1 MDHEN, CDR2 SYDVKM. V was trimmed by 5 bases and J by 6 bases, leaving 10 bases between them. The CDR3 coding sequence is TGTGCCAGCAGTCGACAGCTCCAGACCCAGTACTTC. This encodes CASSRQLQTQYF. The full variable domain, in which reference TRBV28 and TRBJ2-5 provide the parts outside the CDR3, is DVKVTQSSRYLVKRTGEKVFLECVQDMDHENMFWYRQDPGLGLRLIYFSYDVKMKEKGDIPEGYSVSREKKERFSLILESASTNQTSMYLCASSRQLQTQYFGPGTRLLVL.

V is TRBV20-1 and J is TRBJ2-6; the D call may be TRBD1 or TRBD2 (5 bases each). V lost 1 base to trimming and J lost 2 bases, with 15 bases between them. The CDR3 contains 17 residues. Germline V CDR1 and CDR2: DFQATT, SNEGSKA (reference sequence). The chain's CDR3 is CSARAMLGEAGANVLTF. CDR3 DNA sequence: TGCAGTGCTAGAGCCATGTTGGGGGAAGCTGGGGCCAACGTCCTGACTTTC.

This sequence joins TRBV19 and TRBJ1-2; D is ambiguous. The germline V and J ends were trimmed by 3 bases and 4 bases, with 18 bases remaining between them. The CDR3 is 16 residues long. Per the germline V gene, CDR1 is LNHDA and CDR2 is SQIVND (reference sequence). The DNA of the CDR3 is TGTGCCAGTAGTATTCTCCCCCCCCGAGGCTCCTATGGCTACACCTTC. This gives the protein CASSILPPRGSYGYTF.

The chain joins TRBV5-8 to TRBJ2-3; D might be TRBD2 (5 bases). The germline gives CDR1 SGHTS, CDR2 YDEGEE. The CDR3 has 16 amino acids. The V gene lost 0 bases and the J gene lost 2 bases, with 13 bases spanning the gap. CDR3 sequence reads: CASSLVDEDSTDTQYF. DNA for the CDR3: TGTGCCAGCAGCTTGGTGGACGAGGACTCCACAGATACGCAGTATTTT.

This clonotype was detected only a few times. This chain uses TRBV20-1 with TRBJ2-1; 10 nucleotides match TRBD2. This CDR3 is 18 amino acids long. From germline, CDR1 is DFQATT and CDR2 SNEGSKA (reference sequence). V trimming: 0 bases; J trimming: 5 bases; junction bases outside the gene matches: 13. The CDR3 here is CSAREGASGSWWHNEQFF. In DNA, the CDR3 is TGCAGTGCTAGAGAGGGGGCTAGCGGGAGTTGGTGGCACAATGAGCAGTTCTTC.

This clonotype turned up a few times. The CDR3 nucleotides read TGTGCCAGCAGCAACGCGCCGGGACTAGCGGCAGAGCAGTACTTC. Translation gives CASSNAPGLAAEQYF. The chain is built from TRBV7-9 and TRBJ2-7; 11 nucleotides line up with TRBD2. The CDR3 has 15 amino acids. Trimming at V came to 5 bases and at J to 7 bases, leaving 10 bases not matched to a gene. CDR1 is SEHNR, CDR2 FQNEAQ, per germline (reference sequence).

The J gene is TRBJ2-7, the V gene TRBV3-1; the D call may be TRBD1 or TRBD2 (5 bases each). Between the trimmed V and J ends, which lost 0 bases and 6 bases, there was a span of 9 bases. From germline, CDR1 is LGHDT and CDR2 YNNKEL (reference sequence). CDR3 size: 13 residues. CDR3 sequence (DNA): TGTGCCAGCAGCCAAGATGCCGGGGCCGAGCAGTACTTC. This sequence encodes CASSQDAGAEQYF.

A few counts support this clonotype. This rearrangement joins TRBV20-1 to TRBJ2-7; 8 nucleotides line up with TRBD2. Germline loops: CDR1 DFQATT, CDR2 SNEGSKA (reference sequence). V lost 3 bases and J lost 2; bases outside the gene matches: 6. The CDR3 extends over 14 amino acids. In nucleotides, the CDR3 is TGCAGTGCTAGTAACCGGGGGGGGGCCTACGAGCAGTACTTC. It yields the protein CSASNRGGAYEQYF.

The V call is TRBV30, the J call TRBJ1-1; D call uncertain. Trimming took 5 bases from V and 8 from J, leaving 18 bases between them. CDR1 GTSNPN and CDR2 SVGIG come from the germline V gene (reference sequence). The CDR3 sequence is 13 residues long. CDR3: CAWDIGRGSEAFF. The CDR3 nucleotides read TGTGCCTGGGATATAGGCCGGGGTTCGGAAGCTTTCTTT.

This clonotype was counted between two and nine times. J is TRBJ2-7 and V is TRBV28; D possibly corresponds to TRBD1 (6 bases). The CDR3 consists of 13 residues. V lost 8 bases, J lost 5 bases, and 16 bases lay in between. The germline gives CDR1 MDHEN, CDR2 SYDVKM. CDR3 residues: CASGYRVLHEQYF. The CDR3 DNA reads as TGTGCCAGCGGTTACAGGGTTTTGCACGAGCAGTACTTC.

This chain connects TRBV7-9 to TRBJ2-5; D may correspond to TRBD1 or TRBD2 (5 bases each). Deletions cut 4 bases from V and 5 bases from J, with 11 bases between. This CDR3 has 13 residues. Germline V gene sequence: CDR1 SEHNR, CDR2 FQNEAQ (reference sequence). This CDR3 reads CASSSGAMETQYF. DNA of the CDR3: TGTGCCAGCAGCTCCGGGGCGATGGAGACCCAGTACTTC.